This is a list of T cell receptor beta chains from one sample in a study of blood T cell repertoires in COVID-19. Libraries were prepared by immunoSEQ multiplex PCR; TCRdb keeps only in-frame clonotypes and omits some of them. The sample yields tens of thousands of clones, more than 60% seen once. The sequencing input was peripheral blood. These receptors originate from a man between 65 and 79 years old with acute or convalescent COVID-19. Each CDR3 is given with its conserved first and last residue. The order of the fields is D gene, clone size, V gene, J gene, CDR3 protein, CDR3 DNA. A D gene is named only where the DNA matches it firmly. The size field is filled for only some rows; it gives once, few, many or a size class.

d_call: NA
clone_size: few
v_call: TRBV5-1
j_call: TRBJ1-1
cdr3_aa: CASSSRGNTEAFF
cdr3_nt: TGCGCCAGCAGCTCCAGGGGGAACACTGAAGCTTTCTTT

d_call: NA
clone_size: NA
v_call: TRBV24-1
j_call: TRBJ1-2
cdr3_aa: CATSVGENYGYTF
cdr3_nt: TGTGCCACCAGTGTCGGGGAAAACTATGGCTACACCTTC

d_call: TRBD2
clone_size: NA
v_call: TRBV10-3
j_call: TRBJ2-5
cdr3_aa: CAISESGREQTQYF
cdr3_nt: TGTGCCATCAGTGAGTCTGGGAGGGAACAGACCCAGTACTTC

d_call: TRBD2
clone_size: NA
v_call: TRBV4-2
j_call: TRBJ2-3
cdr3_aa: CASSQELIAGVLRDTQYF
cdr3_nt: TGTGCCAGCAGCCAAGAGCTTATAGCGGGGGTCCTGCGGGATACGCAGTATTTT

d_call: NA
clone_size: few
v_call: TRBV30
j_call: TRBJ1-5
cdr3_aa: CAWSVDSNQPQHF
cdr3_nt: TGTGCCTGGAGTGTGGACAGTAATCAGCCCCAGCATTTT

d_call: NA
clone_size: NA
v_call: TRBV6-2/TRBV6-3
j_call: TRBJ1-6
cdr3_aa: CASSPGSYNSPLHF
cdr3_nt: TGTGCCAGCAGCCCCGGGAGCTATAATTCACCCCTCCACTTT

d_call: NA
clone_size: NA
v_call: TRBV11-2
j_call: TRBJ1-2
cdr3_aa: CASSLTANYGYTF
cdr3_nt: TGTGCCAGCAGCCTGACAGCTAACTATGGCTACACCTTC

d_call: NA
clone_size: NA
v_call: TRBV5-5
j_call: TRBJ2-7
cdr3_aa: CASSPGVVQYF
cdr3_nt: TGTGCCAGCAGCCCAGGGGTCGTGCAGTACTTC

d_call: TRBD2
clone_size: few
v_call: TRBV5-4
j_call: TRBJ2-1
cdr3_aa: CASSSSLRAGGSNEQFF
cdr3_nt: TGTGCCAGCAGCTCCAGTTTAAGAGCGGGGGGGTCGAATGAGCAGTTCTTC

d_call: NA
clone_size: NA
v_call: TRBV6-1
j_call: TRBJ2-1
cdr3_aa: CASSEFTGSSYNEQFF
cdr3_nt: TGTGCCAGCAGTGAATTTACGGGTAGCTCCTACAATGAGCAGTTCTTC

d_call: NA
clone_size: NA
v_call: TRBV9
j_call: TRBJ2-2
cdr3_aa: CASREGSTGELFF
cdr3_nt: TGTGCCAGCAGGGAGGGATCCACCGGGGAGCTGTTTTTT

d_call: TRBD1
clone_size: NA
v_call: TRBV7-9
j_call: TRBJ2-2
cdr3_aa: CASGDRDLGTGELFF
cdr3_nt: TGTGCCAGCGGAGACAGGGACCTGGGCACCGGGGAGCTGTTTTTT

d_call: NA
clone_size: NA
v_call: TRBV10-3
j_call: TRBJ1-5
cdr3_aa: CATSRRDDQPQHF
cdr3_nt: TGTGCCACCAGCCGGAGGGACGATCAGCCCCAGCATTTT

d_call: NA
clone_size: NA
v_call: TRBV10-3
j_call: TRBJ1-2
cdr3_aa: CAIRLRGDYGYTF
cdr3_nt: TGTGCCATCAGGCTGCGGGGGGACTATGGCTACACCTTC

d_call: TRBD1
clone_size: NA
v_call: TRBV11-3
j_call: TRBJ2-5
cdr3_aa: CASSSGQAGTQYF
cdr3_nt: TGTGCCAGCAGCTCCGGACAGGCTGGGACCCAGTACTTC

d_call: TRBD1
clone_size: NA
v_call: TRBV19
j_call: TRBJ2-7
cdr3_aa: CASRPGQGVHVQYF
cdr3_nt: TGTGCCAGTAGGCCGGGACAGGGGGTCCACGTGCAGTACTTC

d_call: TRBD1
clone_size: few
v_call: TRBV6-6
j_call: TRBJ1-2
cdr3_aa: CASRRTGEDGYTF
cdr3_nt: TGTGCCAGCAGAAGGACAGGGGAGGATGGCTACACCTTC

d_call: TRBD1
clone_size: NA
v_call: TRBV11-1
j_call: TRBJ1-6
cdr3_aa: CASSDRQGNSPLHF
cdr3_nt: TGTGCCAGCAGCGACCGACAGGGTAATTCACCCCTCCACTTT

d_call: TRBD1
clone_size: NA
v_call: TRBV6-1
j_call: TRBJ1-2
cdr3_aa: CASSEAGTGLYGYTF
cdr3_nt: TGTGCCAGCAGTGAAGCCGGGACAGGCCTCTATGGCTACACCTTC

d_call: NA
clone_size: NA
v_call: TRBV28
j_call: TRBJ1-4
cdr3_aa: CASSSSGGAGEKLFF
cdr3_nt: TGTGCCAGCAGTTCCTCGGGGGGGGCGGGTGAAAAACTGTTTTTT

d_call: NA
clone_size: NA
v_call: TRBV6-5
j_call: TRBJ1-1
cdr3_aa: CASSYSPRDGTEAFF
cdr3_nt: TGTGCCAGCAGTTACTCTCCCAGGGATGGCACTGAAGCTTTCTTT

d_call: NA
clone_size: NA
v_call: TRBV5-1
j_call: TRBJ2-1
cdr3_aa: CASRQGAVVNEQFF
cdr3_nt: TGCGCCAGCAGACAGGGAGCGGTCGTGAATGAGCAGTTCTTC

d_call: NA
clone_size: NA
v_call: TRBV25-1
j_call: TRBJ2-3
cdr3_aa: CASSEGWAATDTQYF
cdr3_nt: TGTGCCAGCAGTGAAGGGTGGGCAGCCACAGATACGCAGTATTTT

d_call: TRBD2
clone_size: NA
v_call: TRBV29-1
j_call: TRBJ2-1
cdr3_aa: CSVASGGAGEQFF
cdr3_nt: TGCAGCGTAGCTAGCGGGGGGGCCGGGGAGCAGTTCTTC

d_call: NA
clone_size: NA
v_call: TRBV6-5
j_call: TRBJ2-7
cdr3_aa: CASSQRVRAYEQYF
cdr3_nt: TGTGCCAGCAGTCAGCGGGTCAGGGCCTACGAGCAGTACTTC

d_call: TRBD1
clone_size: NA
v_call: TRBV6-5
j_call: TRBJ1-1
cdr3_aa: CASRWGQGPDTEAFF
cdr3_nt: TGTGCCAGCAGATGGGGACAGGGGCCGGACACTGAAGCTTTCTTT

d_call: NA
clone_size: NA
v_call: TRBV4-1
j_call: TRBJ2-1
cdr3_aa: CASSQSLTGNEQFF
cdr3_nt: TGCGCCAGCAGCCAATCTCTTACAGGCAATGAGCAGTTCTTC

d_call: TRBD1
clone_size: NA
v_call: TRBV3-1/TRBV3-2
j_call: TRBJ2-2
cdr3_aa: CASSPRDRGWGELFF
cdr3_nt: TGTGCCAGCAGCCCCCGGGACAGGGGGTGGGGGGAGCTGTTTTTT

d_call: TRBD2
clone_size: NA
v_call: TRBV15
j_call: TRBJ2-5
cdr3_aa: CATSRDFASGGTQYF
cdr3_nt: TGTGCCACCAGCAGAGATTTTGCTAGCGGGGGGACCCAGTACTTC

d_call: NA
clone_size: NA
v_call: TRBV2
j_call: TRBJ2-5
cdr3_aa: CASKQQETQYF
cdr3_nt: TGTGCCAGCAAACAGCAAGAGACCCAGTACTTC

d_call: TRBD1
clone_size: NA
v_call: TRBV5-1
j_call: TRBJ1-1
cdr3_aa: CASATGMNTEAFF
cdr3_nt: TGCGCCAGCGCGACAGGGATGAACACTGAAGCTTTCTTT

d_call: NA
clone_size: NA
v_call: TRBV9
j_call: TRBJ1-6
cdr3_aa: CASSSSVADGSPLHF
cdr3_nt: TGTGCCAGCAGCTCCTCGGTGGCGGATGGTTCACCCCTCCACTTT

d_call: NA
clone_size: NA
v_call: TRBV11-3
j_call: TRBJ2-1
cdr3_aa: CASSLARHNEQFF
cdr3_nt: TGTGCCAGCAGCTTAGCCCGTCACAATGAGCAGTTCTTC

d_call: NA
clone_size: NA
v_call: TRBV5-1
j_call: TRBJ1-2
cdr3_aa: CASSLGGAWDYGYTF
cdr3_nt: TGCGCCAGCAGCTTGGGGGGCGCTTGGGACTATGGCTACACCTTC

d_call: NA
clone_size: once
v_call: TRBV7-2
j_call: TRBJ2-2
cdr3_aa: CASSSESPGELFF
cdr3_nt: TGTGCCAGCAGCTCTGAGAGTCCCGGGGAGCTGTTTTTT

d_call: TRBD1
clone_size: NA
v_call: TRBV19
j_call: TRBJ1-1
cdr3_aa: CASSMLGTGNTEAFF
cdr3_nt: TGTGCCAGTAGTATGCTAGGGACAGGGAACACTGAAGCTTTCTTT

d_call: NA
clone_size: few
v_call: TRBV10-3
j_call: TRBJ2-7
cdr3_aa: CAISDPRVGGVGEQYF
cdr3_nt: TGTGCCATCAGTGATCCCCGGGTTGGCGGGGTAGGGGAGCAGTACTTC

d_call: TRBD2
clone_size: NA
v_call: TRBV3-1/TRBV3-2
j_call: TRBJ2-1
cdr3_aa: CASSPQRGGRNEQFF
cdr3_nt: TGTGCCAGCAGCCCCCAGCGGGGGGGCCGTAATGAGCAGTTCTTC

d_call: NA
clone_size: NA
v_call: TRBV30
j_call: TRBJ1-1
cdr3_aa: CAWGAGTNTEAFF
cdr3_nt: TGTGCCTGGGGCGCGGGGACGAACACTGAAGCTTTCTTT

d_call: TRBD1
clone_size: NA
v_call: TRBV4-2
j_call: TRBJ1-4
cdr3_aa: CASSQEGQGGRNEKLFF
cdr3_nt: TGTGCCAGCAGCCAAGAAGGACAGGGGGGTAGGAATGAAAAACTGTTTTTT

d_call: NA
clone_size: NA
v_call: TRBV6-5
j_call: TRBJ2-7
cdr3_aa: CASSSLMTNYEQYF
cdr3_nt: TGTGCCAGCAGTTCCCTCATGACTAACTACGAGCAGTACTTC

d_call: NA
clone_size: NA
v_call: TRBV18
j_call: TRBJ2-1
cdr3_aa: CASSPGGASYNEQFF
cdr3_nt: TGTGCCAGCTCACCAGGGGGGGCGTCCTACAATGAGCAGTTCTTC